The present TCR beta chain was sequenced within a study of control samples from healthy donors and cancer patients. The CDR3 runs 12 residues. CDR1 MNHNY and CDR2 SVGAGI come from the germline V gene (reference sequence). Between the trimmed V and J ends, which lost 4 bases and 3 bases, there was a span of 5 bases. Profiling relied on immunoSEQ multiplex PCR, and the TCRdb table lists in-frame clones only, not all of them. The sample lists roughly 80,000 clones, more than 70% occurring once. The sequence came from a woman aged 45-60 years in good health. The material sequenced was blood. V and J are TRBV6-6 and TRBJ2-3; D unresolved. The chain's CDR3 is CASSSSTDTQYF. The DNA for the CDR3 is TGTGCCAGCAGTTCCTCAACAGATACGCAGTATTTT.